The next 11 T cell receptor beta chains were all read from a single sample in a study of blood T cell repertoires in COVID-19. Here immunoSEQ multiplex PCR was the method, and the copy in TCRdb shows in-frame clones only, minus some. The sample lists about 180,000 clones, approximately 80% occurring once. The sample comprised PBMCs or T cells enriched from blood (not recorded which). The receptors were gathered from a man in his fifties or sixties who had been exposed to COVID-19.

The chain combines TRBV10-2 with TRBJ2-2; D is possibly TRBD2 (6 bases). Per germline, CDR1 WSHSY and CDR2 SAAADI. V was shortened by 0 bases and J by 0 bases, with 11 bases between the two germline ends. CDR3 size: 17 residues. DNA of the CDR3: TGCGCCAGCAGTGAGTCCGCGCGGGGACCGAACACCGGGGAGCTGTTTTTT. Protein sequence: CASSESARGPNTGELFF.

The chain couples TRBV6-5 to TRBJ2-7; the match to TRBD1 covers 10 bases. V trimming: 5 bases; J trimming: 1 base; junction bases outside the gene matches: 2. CDR3 length: 14 amino acids. Germline values: CDR1 MNHEY, CDR2 SVGAGI. CDR3 nucleotide sequence: TGTGCCAGCAGTAGGACAGGGGGATCCTACGAGCAGTACTTC. Protein sequence: CASSRTGGSYEQYF.

CDR3 sequence reads: CASSPGQGNTEAFF. The CDR3 DNA reads as TGTGCCAGCAGCCCAGGACAGGGGAACACTGAAGCTTTCTTT. The rearrangement uses TRBV11-3 and TRBJ1-1; 8 bases agree with TRBD1. The CDR3 has 14 amino acids. CDR1 is SGHNT, CDR2 YENEEA, per germline. V lost 5 bases, J lost 1 base, and 3 bases stayed unmatched. Combining the CDR3 with reference TRBV11-3 and TRBJ1-1 gives the whole variable domain EAGVVQSPRYKIIEKKQPVAFWCNPISGHNTLYWYLQNLGQGPELLIRYENEEAVDDSQLPKDRFSAERLKGVDSTLKIQPAELGDSAVYLCASSPGQGNTEAFFGQGTRLTVV.

The chain uses TRBV11-2 and TRBJ2-1; 14 bases are a match to TRBD2. The J segment lost 1 base and the V segment lost 4 bases, leaving 9 bases of the junction unmatched. The CDR3 length is 19 residues. In germline, CDR1 is SGHAT, CDR2 FQNNGV. This chain's CDR3 is CASSSTSGRVLRSYNEQFF. The CDR3 region has the DNA TGTGCCAGCAGCTCGACTAGCGGGAGGGTTTTAAGATCCTACAATGAGCAGTTCTTC.

The V and J genes are TRBV4-1 and TRBJ1-4; possible D gene TRBD1, 5 bases. The CDR3 totals 18 residues. Per the germline V gene, CDR1 is MGHRA and CDR2 is YSYEKL. V was shortened by 6 bases and J by 0 bases, with 20 bases between the two germline ends. CDR3 sequence: CASSSPRQNPATNEKLFF. The CDR3 nucleotides read TGCGCCAGCAGTTCCCCCCGACAGAACCCTGCAACTAATGAAAAACTGTTTTTT.

V gene TRBV11-2 combines with J gene TRBJ1-5, with 7 bases matching TRBD1. The V and J ends lost 1 base and 5 bases, in that order; junction bases with no gene match: 8. This CDR3 is built from 16 residues. Germline V CDR1 and CDR2: SGHAT, FQNNGV. The CDR3 nucleotides are TGTGCCAGCAGCTTAGGAGGGGGCAGGGGTCATCAGCCCCAGCATTTT. Translated, it gives CASSLGGGRGHQPQHF.

CDR3 bases: TGCAGCGTTGAAGGGCAGGGGACAGGCGGCTACACCTTC. It yields the protein CSVEGQGTGGYTF. V is TRBV29-1 and J is TRBJ1-2; 8 nucleotides align to TRBD1. Germline V CDR1 and CDR2: SQVTM, ANQGSEA. The length of the CDR3 is 13 residues. Trimming took 1 base from V and 8 from J; bases not matched to a gene: 6.

The chain combines TRBV7-9 with TRBJ1-5; TRBD1 aligns across 10 bases. This CDR3 contains 19 residues. The ends lost 5 bases at V and 2 bases at J; junction bases unmatched: 15. From germline, CDR1 is SEHNR and CDR2 FQNEAQ (reference sequence). The CDR3 nucleotides are TGTGCCAGCAGCCCCGGCCCGGGACAGGGGAGGCAAGGCAATCAGCCCCAGCATTTT. This translates into CASSPGPGQGRQGNQPQHF.

In its sample, this clone was seen once. The chain carries TRBV2 and TRBJ2-1; 7 positions agree with TRBD1. J lost 3 bases, V lost 4 bases, and 3 bases had no gene match. This CDR3 is built from 14 residues. Germline loops: CDR1 SNHLY, CDR2 FYNNEI. The CDR3 spells CASSVNRGYNEQFF. In nucleotides, the CDR3 is TGTGCCAGCAGTGTGAACAGGGGCTACAATGAGCAGTTCTTC.

The J gene is TRBJ2-7, the V gene TRBV29-1, with D possibly TRBD2 on 6 matching bases. V shed 5 bases and J shed 6 bases, with 20 bases lying between them. The CDR3 runs to 14 residues. Germline V CDR1 and CDR2: SQVTM, ANQGSEA. CDR3 DNA: TGCAGCGTTCCGGGGGACCTCCCCTCAGGCGAGCAGTACTTC. As protein: CSVPGDLPSGEQYF.

The chain combines TRBV25-1 with TRBJ1-1; D possibly corresponds to TRBD1 (5 bases). CDR3 size: 14 residues. The V and J ends lost 4 bases and 3 bases respectively, with 12 bases between them. Germline V CDR1 and CDR2: MGHDK, SYGVNS. The CDR3, as DNA: TGTGCCAGCAGTGGCAATGGGGCCCACACTGAAGCTTTCTTT. Amino acids: CASSGNGAHTEAFF. The variable domain in full, completed from reference TRBV25-1 and TRBJ1-1, reads EADIYQTPRYLVIGTGKKITLECSQTMGHDKMYWYQQDPGMELHLIHYSYGVNSTEKGDLSSESTVSRIRTEHFPLTLESARPSHTSQYLCASSGNGAHTEAFFGQGTRLTVV.